This TCR beta chain comes out of a study of T-cell memory formation after mild COVID-19. Findings of the study overall: Some clones that responded turned up in pre-infection memory, which suggests that cross-reactive memory joined in.

TCRdb re-derived calls from the 5' RACE reads in MiXCR, one entry per CDR3 protein. The table has hundreds of thousands of distinct CDR3 sequences, about 20% seen once. In the case of this clonotype: Its antigen is unidentified.

Per germline, CDR1 SGHRS and CDR2 YFSETQ. V lost 7 bases to trimming and J lost 7 bases, with 17 bases between them. This CDR3 spans 13 amino acids. The sequenced material came from PBMCs or a T cell subset sorted from them (not recorded which). The J gene is TRBJ1-1, the V gene TRBV5-1; D possibly corresponds to TRBD1 (5 bases). The receptor was derived from an adult woman who had mild COVID-19 (a few samples of this study predate the infection). Cell type and time point are not known. CDR3 in DNA: TGCGCCAGCGGCAGGGCCTTGGATAATGAAGCTTTCTTT. As protein: CASGRALDNEAFF.